The 31 T cell receptor beta chains listed next were all sequenced from one sample in a study of T cells in Graves' hyperthyroidism and ophthalmopathy. From RNA transcripts, TCR beta CDR3 regions were amplified. The primer set for the first-round RT-PCR of the TCR CDR3 was HTBI. One entry per CDR3 protein results from TCRdb running MiXCR on the multiplex PCR reads. The sample has roughly 300,000 distinct CDR3 sequences, 18% seen once. The sample consisted of blood. All receptors derive from a woman aged 45-59 years with Graves' hyperthyroidism.

V usage is TRBV3-1 and J usage is TRBJ1-3, with D maybe TRBD1 (6 bases). CDR3 length: 14 residues. Trimming took off 0 bases at V and 11 bases at J, with 14 bases between the two ends. The germline V gene encodes CDR1 LGHDT and CDR2 YNNKEL (reference sequence). CDR3 nucleotides: TGTGCCAGCAGCCAAGACTCAGGGGTTAACGCCATATATTTT. Its translation is CASSQDSGVNAIYF.

Only a few counts were recorded for this clonotype. The rearrangement uses TRBV12-3 or TRBV12-4 and TRBJ2-2; tentatively, D is TRBD1 or TRBD2 (5 bases each). Trimming cost V 6 bases and J 6 bases, with 11 bases left between them. The CDR3 runs to 13 residues. CDR3 protein: CASSPRGAGELFF. The CDR3 DNA reads TGTGCCAGCAGCCCACGAGGGGCCGGGGAGCTGTTTTTT.

The table lists this clonotype with a few counts. The V call is TRBV7-9, the J call TRBJ1-1; D call uncertain. The V end lost 2 bases, the J end lost 3 bases, and 7 bases lay between the germline ends. Germline CDR1 SEHNR, CDR2 FQNEAQ (reference sequence). The CDR3 runs 13 residues. The DNA for the CDR3 is TGTGCCAGCAGCTTACCCGGGTACACTGAAGCTTTCTTT. Translating it yields CASSLPGYTEAFF.

This clonotype was recorded many times. V is TRBV20-1 and J is TRBJ1-1, with 12 nucleotides matching TRBD1. Per germline, CDR1 DFQATT and CDR2 SNEGSKA (reference sequence). With 1 base clipped from V and 7 bases from J, the junction kept 10 bases outside the gene matches. This CDR3 comprises 16 residues. The CDR3 coding sequence is TGCAGTGCTAGAGTGGGACAGGGGGCCTTTTCGAGTGAAGCTTTCTTT. Translating gives CSARVGQGAFSSEAFF.

The V gene is TRBV18, the J gene TRBJ1-3; D not resolved. CDR3 length: 14 amino acids. Germline V CDR1 and CDR2: KGHSH, LQKENI. The V end lost 2 bases, the J end lost 0 bases, and 5 bases lay between the germline ends. The CDR3 protein is CASSPGNSGNTIYF. CDR3 in DNA: TGTGCCAGCTCACCAGGGAACTCTGGAAACACCATATATTTT.

The sample holds many counts of this clonotype. V usage is TRBV6-1 and J usage is TRBJ1-2, with D maybe TRBD1 (5 bases). CDR3 length equals 14 residues. The germline V and J ends were trimmed by 11 bases and 2 bases, with 18 bases remaining between them. Looked up from germline, CDR1 is MNHNS and CDR2 is SASEGT. CDR3 amino acids: CASYPGLSNYGYTF. DNA for the CDR3: TGTGCCTCGTATCCAGGGTTGTCCAACTATGGCTACACCTTC.

In its sample, this clonotype was seen many times. The CDR3 reads CSASLSGRASTEAFF. CDR3 nucleotides: TGCAGTGCTAGTCTTTCGGGCAGGGCTTCCACTGAAGCTTTCTTT. This chain joins TRBV20-1 and TRBJ1-1; maybe TRBD1 (5 bases). Germline CDR1 and CDR2: DFQATT and SNEGSKA (reference sequence). This CDR3 region has 15 residues. Trimming took 3 bases from V and 4 from J, leaving 18 bases between them.

This clonotype was observed at least ten times. This chain links TRBV6-5 with TRBJ1-1, with D hard to call. Between the trimmed V and J ends, which lost 2 bases and 5 bases, there was a span of 9 bases. Germline CDR1 and CDR2: MNHEY and SVGAGI. This CDR3 is built from 13 residues. CDR3 in DNA: TGTGCCAGCAGTTACGGCGGGAGGACTGAAGCTTTCTTT. Its protein is CASSYGGRTEAFF.

This clonotype was observed at least ten times. V is TRBV5-1 and J is TRBJ1-1; D remains ambiguous. The V and J ends lost 0 bases and 4 bases respectively, with 10 bases between them. The CDR3 is made up of 14 amino acids. Germline V lookup: CDR1 SGHRS, CDR2 YFSETQ. The CDR3 region is CASSLVTDTTEAFF. CDR3 DNA sequence: TGCGCCAGCAGCTTGGTTACCGATACCACTGAAGCTTTCTTT.

The rearrangement joins TRBV2 to TRBJ1-3, with D uncertain. Trimming took 6 bases from V and 2 from J, leaving 8 bases between them. Germline V CDR1 and CDR2: SNHLY, FYNNEI. The CDR3 runs to 13 residues. CDR3 bases: TGTGCCAGCAGGGCGGGCGCTGGAAACACCATATATTTT. As protein: CASRAGAGNTIYF.

This clonotype was seen once. V and J are TRBV6-1 and TRBJ2-1, with TRBD1 matching over 9 bases. The CDR3 covers 14 residues. The germline gives CDR1 MNHNS, CDR2 SASEGT. Losses at the gene ends were 9 bases for V and 10 bases for J; bases not matched to a gene: 13. The CDR3 sequence is CASNAWGQGEEQFF. The CDR3 DNA reads as TGTGCCAGTAATGCTTGGGGACAGGGAGAGGAGCAGTTCTTC.

This clonotype was detected a few times. The chain links TRBV7-9 to TRBJ2-3, with 8 bases lining up with TRBD2. CDR1 and CDR2 (germline): SEHNR, FQNEAQ (reference sequence). The CDR3 is 18 amino acids. Trimming removed 7 bases from V and 4 bases from J; junction bases left unmatched: 19. The CDR3 loop is CASIQNPGLASEADTQYF. The CDR3 coding sequence is TGTGCCAGCATTCAAAACCCCGGACTAGCCTCTGAGGCAGATACGCAGTATTTT.

The rearrangement links TRBV27 to TRBJ2-7; 8 bases agree with TRBD1. The CDR3 contains 15 residues. Germline CDR1 and CDR2: MNHEY and SMNVEV (reference sequence). V trimming: 8 bases; J trimming: 2 bases; junction bases outside the gene matches: 11. The CDR3 nucleotides read TGTGCCAGCTCCCGTTCGGGACAGGAGACCTACGAGCAGTACTTC. Protein sequence: CASSRSGQETYEQYF.

This chain links TRBV9 with TRBJ2-7; unclear D gene. V lost 0 bases to trimming and J lost 6 bases, with 10 bases between them. The germline V gene encodes CDR1 SGDLS and CDR2 YYNGEE. There are 13 residues in the CDR3. The CDR3 spells CASSVGRWGEQYV. The CDR3 DNA is TGTGCCAGCAGCGTAGGCCGGTGGGGCGAGCAGTACGTC.

This clonotype was detected ten times or more. The V and J genes are TRBV12-3 or TRBV12-4 and TRBJ1-3, with D possibly being TRBD1 (5 bases). V gave up 6 bases and J gave up 4 bases, with 13 bases separating them. The CDR3 extends over 14 amino acids. CDR3 in DNA: TGTGCCAGCAGGTCTCCAGGGTTAGGAAACACCATATATTTT. This gives the protein CASRSPGLGNTIYF.

V and J are TRBV11-2 and TRBJ1-2; 9 bases align to TRBD1. CDR1 SGHAT and CDR2 FQNNGV come from the germline V gene. Trimming removed 5 bases from V and 6 bases from J; junction bases left unmatched: 7. This CDR3 is 14 amino acids long. In DNA, the CDR3 is TGTGCCAGCAGCCCGGGACAGGGAATGAATGGCTACACCTTC. Translated: CASSPGQGMNGYTF.

The chain is built from TRBV9 and TRBJ2-5, with 12 bases identical to TRBD1. Germline trimming cut 1 base from V and 5 bases from J; bases unmatched to any gene: 15. Germline CDR1 reads SGDLS; CDR2 reads YYNGEE. The CDR3 is 19 residues long. The CDR3 nucleotides read TGTGCCAGCAGCGTATCCGGGCGGGACAGGGGGCCCTTCCAGGAGACCCAGTACTTC. The encoded protein is CASSVSGRDRGPFQETQYF.

Concerning this clonotype itself: Since a much larger clone is just one base distant, this may be a read error. The chain employs TRBV12-3 or TRBV12-4 and TRBJ1-1, with D perhaps TRBD1 (6 bases). There are 13 residues in the CDR3. As DNA, the CDR3 is TGTGCCAGCAGTTTTATAAGGGACACTGGAGCTTTCTTT. Amino acid sequence: CASSFIRDTGAFF.

This chain uses TRBV20-1 with TRBJ1-2; D not resolved. V lost 3 bases and J 3 bases, leaving 8 bases between the germline ends. This CDR3 comprises 12 residues. CDR1 is DFQATT and CDR2 is SNEGSKA in the germline V gene (reference sequence). CDR3 amino acids: CSASRLDYGYTF. The CDR3 DNA reads as TGCAGTGCTAGTCGGCTGGACTATGGCTACACCTTC.

This chain uses TRBV27 with TRBJ2-1; D could derive from TRBD1 or TRBD2 (5 bases each). V lost 5 bases, J lost 8 bases, and 28 bases lay in between. The CDR3 loop spans 18 amino acids. The germline V gene encodes CDR1 MNHEY and CDR2 SMNVEV (reference sequence). This chain's CDR3 is CASSLRPPRGEIGYEQFF. The DNA for the CDR3 is TGTGCCAGCAGTCTCAGACCCCCCCGAGGGGAAATAGGGTATGAGCAGTTCTTC.

This clonotype was seen a handful of times. V usage is TRBV12-3 or TRBV12-4 and J usage is TRBJ1-5, with D possibly matching TRBD1 (5 bases). Trimming removed 6 bases at V and 9 bases at J, with 12 bases between. The CDR3 is 12 residues long. This CDR3 reads CASRWARGPQHF. The CDR3 DNA sequence: TGTGCCAGCAGGTGGGCGAGGGGGCCCCAGCATTTT.

Details on this clonotype: Sequence at one end of the junction differs from germline and may be a read error. This chain connects TRBV5-1 to TRBJ1-2; no clear D. Germline V lookup: CDR1 SGHRS, CDR2 YFSETQ. The CDR3 is 14 residues long. This CDR3 is CASSPGTKNYGYTF. CDR3 nucleotides: TGCGCTAGCAGCCCGGGCACGAAGAACTATGGCTACACCTTC.

The chain employs TRBV5-1 and TRBJ1-1; possibly TRBD1 for D (6 bases). The germline V and J ends were trimmed by 2 bases and 7 bases, with 9 bases remaining between them. There are 12 residues in the CDR3. Germline CDR1 and CDR2: SGHRS and YFSETQ. CDR3 loop: CASSFDRNEAFF. The CDR3 region has the DNA TGCGCCAGCAGCTTTGACAGGAATGAAGCTTTCTTT.

V is TRBV7-6 and J is TRBJ2-7; TRBD2 matches at 10 bases. V shed 5 bases and J 4 bases; nucleotides not matched to a gene: 5. Germline loops: CDR1 SGHVS, CDR2 FNYEAQ. The CDR3 is made up of 14 amino acids. This CDR3 reads CASSPSGSHYEQYF. The CDR3 DNA follows: TGTGCCAGCAGCCCTAGCGGGAGCCATTACGAGCAGTACTTC. Full variable domain (rest looked up from reference TRBV7-6 and TRBJ2-7): GAGVSQSPRYKVTKRGQDVALRCDPISGHVSLYWYRQALGQGPEFLTYFNYEAQQDKSGLPNDRFSAERPEGSISTLTIQRTEQRDSAMYRCASSPSGSHYEQYFGPGTRLTVT.

The gene calls are TRBV12-3 or TRBV12-4 and TRBJ2-2, with TRBD1 identical over 7 bases. V lost 6 bases and J lost 0; bases outside the gene matches: 4. The CDR3 spans 15 residues. The CDR3 DNA sequence: TGTGCCAGCAGACCCGGGACAGCGAACACCGGGGAGCTGTTTTTT. This codes for CASRPGTANTGELFF.

This clonotype occurred many times. The gene calls are TRBV11-3 and TRBJ2-7; 8 nucleotides align to TRBD1. Germline V gives CDR1 SGHNT, CDR2 YENEEA. The V segment lost 5 bases and the J segment 4 bases; nucleotides outside the gene matches: 13. The CDR3 extends over 16 amino acids. This CDR3 reads CASSARPGQDIYEQYV. The CDR3 nucleotides are TGTGCCAGCAGCGCAAGGCCGGGACAGGACATTTACGAGCAGTACGTC.

This clonotype was detected a few times. The V call is TRBV4-1, the J call TRBJ1-4; D might be TRBD1 (6 bases). There are 16 residues in the CDR3. The germline V gene encodes CDR1 MGHRA and CDR2 YSYEKL. Trimming stripped 3 bases from V and 7 bases from J, with 18 bases between. The CDR3 loop reads CASSQLTRGEGEKLFF. Written as DNA, the CDR3 is TGCGCCAGCAGCCAGCTGACGAGGGGGGAAGGTGAAAAACTGTTTTTT.

Many counts were recorded for this clonotype. The chain combines TRBV28 with TRBJ1-1; TRBD1 matches 8 bases. V was clipped by 7 bases and J by 10 bases; unmatched bases: 11. CDR3 length: 13 amino acids. Germline V gives CDR1 MDHEN, CDR2 SYDVKM. The CDR3: CASTHGQGIRAFF. The CDR3 nucleotides are TGTGCCAGCACCCACGGACAGGGCATAAGAGCTTTCTTT.

This clonotype was seen repeatedly, ten times or more. The V call is TRBV3-1, the J call TRBJ2-5, with 7 bases matching TRBD2. V dropped 0 bases and J dropped 7; count of bases not matched to a gene: 8. The length of the CDR3 is 15 residues. Germline loops: CDR1 LGHDT, CDR2 YNNKEL (reference sequence). As DNA, the CDR3 is TGTGCCAGCAGCCAAGATTGGTCAAGGGAGGGGACCCAGTACTTC. It is translated as CASSQDWSREGTQYF.

Many counts were recorded for this clonotype. This chain links TRBV28 with TRBJ1-1; no clear D. CDR3 length: 14 residues. Germline loops: CDR1 MDHEN, CDR2 SYDVKM. V lost 5 bases to trimming and J lost 7 bases, with 17 bases between them. The CDR3 region is CASSKAPEGGEAFF. As DNA, the CDR3 is TGTGCCAGCAGTAAAGCCCCCGAGGGTGGTGAAGCTTTCTTT.

On this clonotype itself: This sequence may be a read error, since a much larger clone differs from it by one base. V is TRBV13 and J is TRBJ2-7; 10 bases fit TRBD2. Germline CDR1 PRHDT, CDR2 FYEKMQ (reference sequence). Trimming at V came to 6 bases and at J to 1 base, leaving 3 bases not matched to a gene. The CDR3 sequence is 14 residues long. The CDR3 region is CASSYSGGSYEQYV. The CDR3 coding sequence is TGTGCCAGCAGTTATAGCGGGGGGTCCTACGAGCAGTACGTC.